This entry features one T cell receptor beta chain sequence. Its antigen is unknown. Assay used: immunoSEQ multiplex PCR; TCRdb lists only in-frame clones, some missing. The repertoire holds 85,000 to 100,000 clones, with around 93% as singletons. The CDR3 has 16 amino acids. Germline assignment: CDR1 PRHDT and CDR2 FYEKMQ (reference sequence). Trimming at V came to 5 bases and at J to 0 bases, leaving 7 bases not matched to a gene. These data originate in a study of graft-versus-host responses after intestinal transplantation. The chain couples TRBV13 to TRBJ2-1, with 7 bases fitting TRBD1. The TCR was taken from a human donor who was the organ donor for an intestinal transplant. The sequenced sample was unstimulated CD8+ T cells sorted from spleen or lymph node cells, obtained before transplant. Here the CDR3 reads CASSPRDSSSYNEQFF. Written as DNA, the CDR3 is TGTGCCAGCAGCCCCCGGGACAGTTCCTCCTACAATGAGCAGTTCTTC.